This TCR beta chain is drawn from a study of blood T cell repertoires in COVID-19. Trimming left V 6 bases short and J 3 bases short, with 12 bases between. This CDR3 region has 15 residues. CDR1 is MNHEY and CDR2 is SVGAGI in the germline V gene. Sequencing was performed with immunoSEQ multiplex PCR; in TCRdb, only in-frame clones are kept and a portion is missing. The data show 240,000 or so clones, 82% seen once. V gene TRBV6-5 combines with J gene TRBJ1-6; D ambiguous. The sequenced sample consisted of peripheral blood. This TCR derives from a woman aged 55 to 70 with active or convalescent COVID-19. The CDR3 region has the DNA TGTGCCAGCAGGCCCCCGGGAGGCTATAATTCACCCCTCCACTTT. It is translated as CASRPPGGYNSPLHF.